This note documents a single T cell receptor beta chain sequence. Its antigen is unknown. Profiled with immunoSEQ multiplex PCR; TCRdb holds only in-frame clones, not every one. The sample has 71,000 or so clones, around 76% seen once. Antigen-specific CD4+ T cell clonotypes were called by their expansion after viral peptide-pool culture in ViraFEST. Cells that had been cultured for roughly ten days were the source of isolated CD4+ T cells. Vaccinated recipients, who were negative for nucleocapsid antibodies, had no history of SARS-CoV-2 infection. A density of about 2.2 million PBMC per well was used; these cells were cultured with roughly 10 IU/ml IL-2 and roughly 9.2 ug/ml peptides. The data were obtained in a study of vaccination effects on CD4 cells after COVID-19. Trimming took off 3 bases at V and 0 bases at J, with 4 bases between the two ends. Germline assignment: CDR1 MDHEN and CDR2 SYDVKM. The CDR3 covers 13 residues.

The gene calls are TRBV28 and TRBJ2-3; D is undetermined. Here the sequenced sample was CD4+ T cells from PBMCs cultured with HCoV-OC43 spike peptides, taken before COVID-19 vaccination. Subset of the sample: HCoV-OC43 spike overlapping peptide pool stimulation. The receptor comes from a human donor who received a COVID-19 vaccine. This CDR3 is CASSFASTDTQYF. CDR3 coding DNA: TGTGCCAGCAGTTTTGCTAGCACAGATACGCAGTATTTT.